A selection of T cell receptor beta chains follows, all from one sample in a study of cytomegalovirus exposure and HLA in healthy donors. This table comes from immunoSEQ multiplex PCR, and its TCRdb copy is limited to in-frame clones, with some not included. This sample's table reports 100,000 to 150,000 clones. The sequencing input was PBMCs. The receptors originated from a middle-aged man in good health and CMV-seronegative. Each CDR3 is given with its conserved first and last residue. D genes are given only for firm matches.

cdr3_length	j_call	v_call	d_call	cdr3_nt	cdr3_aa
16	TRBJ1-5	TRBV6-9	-	TGTGCCAGCAGTTGGCGGAGGGACGGGGTAGATCAGCCCCAGCATTTT	CASSWRRDGVDQPQHF
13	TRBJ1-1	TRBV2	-	TGTGCCAGCACCACTGAGGGGGGGGCCTCGGCTTTCTTT	CASTTEGGASAFF
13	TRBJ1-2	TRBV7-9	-	TGTGCCAGCAGCAAACAGGAGAACTATGGCTACACCTTC	CASSKQENYGYTF
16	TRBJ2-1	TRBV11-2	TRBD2	TGTGCCAGCAGCTTCTCTTATAGCGGGGGAGAGGATGAGCAGTTCTTC	CASSFSYSGGEDEQFF
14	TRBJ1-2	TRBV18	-	TGTGCCAGCTCGCCCACAGGGAATGAGTATGGCTACACCTTC	CASSPTGNEYGYTF
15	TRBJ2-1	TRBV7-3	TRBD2	TGTGCCAGCAGCCAAGGACTAGCGGGCTTCAATGAGCAGTTCTTC	CASSQGLAGFNEQFF
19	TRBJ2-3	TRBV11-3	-	TGTGCCAGCAGCCCAAGGGGGGGTGGCGGGAGAACTAGCACAGATACGCAGTATTTT	CASSPRGGGGRTSTDTQYF
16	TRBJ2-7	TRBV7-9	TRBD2	TGTGCCAGCAGCTTACCCGGACTAGCGGCCTCCTACGAGCAGTACTTC	CASSLPGLAASYEQYF
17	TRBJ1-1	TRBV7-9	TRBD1	TGTGCCAGCAGCTTCGCCGGGGCAGGGGGTTTCGACACTGAAGCTTTCTTT	CASSFAGAGGFDTEAFF
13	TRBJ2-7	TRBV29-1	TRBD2	TGCAGCGTTACAGGACTAGCGGGCCACGAGCAGTACTTC	CSVTGLAGHEQYF
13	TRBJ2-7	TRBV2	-	TGTGCCAGCAGAGGGACATTTACCTACGAGCAGTACTTC	CASRGTFTYEQYF
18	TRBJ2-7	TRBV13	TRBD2	TGTGCCAGCAGCTTATTCGGGGCTAGCGGGAGTCAGACCTACGAGCAGTACTTC	CASSLFGASGSQTYEQYF
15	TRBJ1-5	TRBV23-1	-	TGCGCCAGCAGTCATCCTACAGGGCACAATCAGCCCCAGCATTTT	CASSHPTGHNQPQHF